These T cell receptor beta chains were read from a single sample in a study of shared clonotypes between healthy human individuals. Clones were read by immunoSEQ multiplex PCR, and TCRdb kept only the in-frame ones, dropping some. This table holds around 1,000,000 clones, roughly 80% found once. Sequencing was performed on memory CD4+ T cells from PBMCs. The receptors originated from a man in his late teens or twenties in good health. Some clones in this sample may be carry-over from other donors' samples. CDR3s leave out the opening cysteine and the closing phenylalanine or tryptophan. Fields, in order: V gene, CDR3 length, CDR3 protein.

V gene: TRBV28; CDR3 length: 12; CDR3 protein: ASSLSETDYGYT
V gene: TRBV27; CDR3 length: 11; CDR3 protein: ASSLWGSDEQY
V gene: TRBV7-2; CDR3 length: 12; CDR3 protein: ASSQDWRAYEQY
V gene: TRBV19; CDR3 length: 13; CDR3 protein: ASSIDNGGNRPQH
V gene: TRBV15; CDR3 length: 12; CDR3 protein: ATSRGGLNEKLF
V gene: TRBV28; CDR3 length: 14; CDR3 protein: ASSPNRGIKSGELF
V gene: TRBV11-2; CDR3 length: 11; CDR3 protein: ASSFDPSGELF
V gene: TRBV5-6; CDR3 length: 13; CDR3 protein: ASSLVLAGHNEQF
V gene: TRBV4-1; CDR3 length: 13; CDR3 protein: ASSRPLQGNTEAF
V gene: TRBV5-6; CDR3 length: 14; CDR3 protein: ASSLWASQTMKKLF
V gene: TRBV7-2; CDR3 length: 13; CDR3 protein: ASSPTQGINQPQH
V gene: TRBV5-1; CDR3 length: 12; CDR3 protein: ASSFAGDGNTIY
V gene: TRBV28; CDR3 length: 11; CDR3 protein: ASKKDGTDTQY
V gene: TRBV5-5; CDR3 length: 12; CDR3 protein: ASSLLGSNQPQH
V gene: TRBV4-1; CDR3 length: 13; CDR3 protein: ASSPGPLQNTEAF
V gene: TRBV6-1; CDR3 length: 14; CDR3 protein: ASSEPGHPSGNTIY
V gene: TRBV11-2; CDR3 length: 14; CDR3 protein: ASSSIAGGITDTQY
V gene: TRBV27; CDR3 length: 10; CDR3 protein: ASSLPGVEAF